Shown below are 32 T cell receptor beta chains from a single sample sequenced in a study of control samples from healthy donors and cancer patients. Profiling relied on immunoSEQ multiplex PCR, and the TCRdb table lists in-frame clones only, not all of them. The sample lists more than 100,000 clones; under 95% were seen once. Sequenced sample: blood. These TCRs come from a man between 18 and 29 years old in good health.

V and J are TRBV5-1 and TRBJ2-7; TRBD1 matches at 11 bases. This CDR3 region has 16 residues. Germline CDR1 reads SGHRS; CDR2 reads YFSETQ. The J segment lost 3 bases and the V segment lost 3 bases, leaving 8 bases of the junction unmatched. CDR3: CASSYNPGQGVYEQYF. CDR3 sequence (DNA): TGCGCCAGCAGCTATAACCCGGGACAGGGGGTCTACGAGCAGTACTTC.

In DNA form, the CDR3 reads TGTGCCAGCAGCCTCATTCAAGGAAGCAACACTGAAGCTTTCTTT. Its protein product is CASSLIQGSNTEAFF. The chain joins TRBV4-2 to TRBJ1-1; D not resolved. Germline V gene data show CDR1 as LGHNA and CDR2 as YNFKEQ. CDR3 size: 15 residues. The V end was cut by 4 bases, the J end by 2 bases, with 14 bases between.

This clone has only one observation. The chain carries TRBV5-6 and TRBJ2-5; 7 bases are shared with TRBD1. CDR3 length: 17 residues. CDR1 and CDR2 (germline): SGHDT, YYEEEE. The V gene end was trimmed by 4 bases and the J gene end by 0 bases; junction bases not matched to a gene: 12. The CDR3 DNA is TGTGCCAGCAGCCCACTCCCGGGACAGAACTACCAAGAGACCCAGTACTTC. It translates to CASSPLPGQNYQETQYF.

V usage is TRBV19 and J usage is TRBJ2-3; 8 nucleotides align to TRBD1. Germline values: CDR1 LNHDA, CDR2 SQIVND (reference sequence). The CDR3 is 14 residues long. The ends lost 8 bases at V and 2 bases at J; junction bases unmatched: 6. CDR3 sequence (DNA): TGTGCCAGTGTACAGGGGGGCATCACAGATACGCAGTATTTT. The encoded protein is CASVQGGITDTQYF. The full variable domain, completed using reference TRBV19 and TRBJ2-3, is DGGITQSPKYLFRKEGQNVTLSCEQNLNHDAMYWYRQDPGQGLRLIYYSQIVNDFQKGDIAEGYSVSREKKESFPLTVTSAQKNPTAFYLCASVQGGITDTQYFGPGTRLTVL.

The CDR3 DNA is TGTGCCACCAGTGATACGGACACTAACCTCTATTGCAATTCACCCCTCCACTTT. It yields the protein CATSDTDTNLYCNSPLHF. The rearrangement joins TRBV24-1 to TRBJ1-6, with D possibly matching TRBD1 (5 bases). Germline V lookup: CDR1 KGHDR, CDR2 SFDVKD. The ends were cut back, 3 bases at V and 7 bases at J, with 21 bases in the middle. The CDR3 totals 18 residues.

The genes are TRBV11-2 and TRBJ1-3; D gene uncertain. Germline V gene sequence: CDR1 SGHAT, CDR2 FQNNGV. This CDR3 has 15 residues. Between the trimmed V and J ends, which lost 5 bases and 2 bases, there was a span of 13 bases. CDR3: CASSRQGFTGNTIYF. The CDR3 region has the DNA TGTGCCAGCAGCCGACAAGGGTTCACTGGAAACACCATATATTTT.

In regard to this clone: This same CDR3 is encoded by further DNA sequences in the sample. The chain joins TRBV19 to TRBJ2-3, with D perhaps given as TRBD1 or TRBD2 (6 bases each). Germline V gene data show CDR1 as LNHDA and CDR2 as SQIVND (reference sequence). The CDR3 runs 15 residues. V was clipped by 3 bases and J by 0 bases, with 10 bases between them. The DNA of the CDR3 is TGTGCCAGTAGTATGGGGGGCCGGAGCACAGATACGCAGTATTTT. It codes for CASSMGGRSTDTQYF.

The chain recombines TRBV7-9 with TRBJ1-1, with D possibly TRBD1 on 5 matching bases. The CDR3 loop spans 15 amino acids. Germline V lookup: CDR1 SEHNR, CDR2 FQNEAQ (reference sequence). V lost 4 bases to trimming and J lost 1 base, with 13 bases between them. The CDR3 sequence: CASSSQAGENTEAFF. CDR3 nucleotide sequence: TGTGCCAGCAGCTCCCAGGCGGGGGAGAACACTGAAGCTTTCTTT.

The rearrangement links TRBV14 to TRBJ1-1; the D gene is possibly TRBD1 (5 bases). V lost 4 bases and J 4 bases, leaving 19 bases between the germline ends. Per germline, CDR1 SGHDN and CDR2 FVKESK. CDR3 length: 16 amino acids. CDR3 protein: CASSPGTARWGTEAFF. The CDR3 region has the DNA TGTGCCAGCAGCCCTGGGACGGCCCGGTGGGGCACTGAAGCTTTCTTT.

The chain links TRBV30 to TRBJ2-7; TRBD2 might be the D (7 bases). The V end was cut by 5 bases, the J end by 7 bases, with 15 bases between. The CDR3 covers 12 residues. Germline V gene data show CDR1 as GTSNPN and CDR2 as SVGIG (reference sequence). CDR3 nucleotides: TGTGCCTGGGGGTGGGGGGGGCAGGAGCAGTACTTC. Its protein is CAWGWGGQEQYF.

The CDR3: CASSPPGTGDGDTQYF. The DNA of the CDR3 is TGTGCCAGCAGCCCCCCCGGGACAGGGGATGGAGATACGCAGTATTTT. The chain joins TRBV5-6 to TRBJ2-3; 10 bases agree with TRBD1. Per the germline V gene, CDR1 is SGHDT and CDR2 is YYEEEE. CDR3 length: 16 residues. V was pared by 4 bases and J by 5 bases, with 10 bases of the junction left unmatched.

This sequence joins TRBV29-1 and TRBJ1-1; perhaps TRBD1 as D (6 bases). This CDR3 is 11 amino acids long. Trimming cost V 8 bases and J 6 bases, with 13 bases left between them. CDR1 is SQVTM, CDR2 ANQGSEA, per germline. The CDR3 nucleotides read TGCAGCACCGGACAGTTGGCTGAAGCTTTCTTT. Amino acids: CSTGQLAEAFF.

V gene TRBV30 combines with J gene TRBJ2-2, with D perhaps being TRBD1 or TRBD2 (5 bases each). The CDR3 spans 15 residues. The ends were cut back, 3 bases at V and 5 bases at J, with 16 bases in the middle. Germline V gene lookup returns CDR1 GTSNPN and CDR2 SVGIG (reference sequence). The CDR3 DNA is TGTGCCTGGAGGGGGATCGGGGCGAGGACCGGGGAGCTGTTTTTT. Translation gives CAWRGIGARTGELFF.

The chain couples TRBV29-1 to TRBJ2-1; weak D call: TRBD1 (6 bases). The CDR3 covers 14 residues. The germline gives CDR1 SQVTM, CDR2 ANQGSEA. The V and J ends lost 6 bases and 7 bases respectively, with 19 bases between them. CDR3 nucleotides: TGCAGCGTAGAAACAGGGACATGGGGAAATGAGCAGTTCTTC. Its translation: CSVETGTWGNEQFF.

The V call is TRBV30, the J call TRBJ1-5; unclear D gene. Germline V gene lookup returns CDR1 GTSNPN and CDR2 SVGIG (reference sequence). Trimming stripped 1 base from V and 4 bases from J, with 11 bases between. This CDR3 is 14 amino acids long. Written as DNA, the CDR3 is TGTGCCTGGAGTGCTGCGTCGGGGAATCAGCCCCAGCATTTT. This gives the protein CAWSAASGNQPQHF.

V usage is TRBV6-1 and J usage is TRBJ2-4, with TRBD1 matching 7 bases. V lost 4 bases, J lost 1 base, and 7 bases stayed unmatched. Per the germline V gene, CDR1 is MNHNS and CDR2 is SASEGT. The CDR3 is 16 amino acids. The CDR3 loop reads CASSGDRVGAKNIQYF. CDR3 DNA sequence: TGTGCCAGCAGTGGAGACAGGGTTGGGGCCAAAAACATTCAGTACTTC.

The chain carries TRBV5-1 and TRBJ1-3; D might be TRBD1 (5 bases). In germline, CDR1 is SGHRS, CDR2 YFSETQ. This CDR3 comprises 14 residues. V was clipped by 2 bases and J by 0 bases, with 6 bases between them. CDR3 region: CASSLGASGNTIYF. In nucleotides, the CDR3 is TGCGCCAGCAGCTTAGGGGCCTCTGGAAACACCATATATTTT.

This chain joins TRBV7-2 and TRBJ1-1; D remains ambiguous. The CDR3 totals 14 residues. In germline, CDR1 is SGHTA, CDR2 FQGNSA. With 0 bases removed from V and 1 base from J, the gap between germline ends came to 6 bases. For the CDR3, the DNA is TGTGCCAGCAGCTTAGCGCGAGGGAACACTGAAGCTTTCTTT. This gives the protein CASSLARGNTEAFF.

The chain combines TRBV10-3 with TRBJ1-1; D possibly corresponds to TRBD1 (5 bases). Per germline, CDR1 ENHRY and CDR2 SYGVKD. The CDR3 extends over 15 amino acids. Trimming shortened V by 3 bases and J by 4 bases, and 15 bases separated the two germline ends. CDR3: CAISDLNGGGTEAFF. The CDR3 DNA follows: TGTGCCATCAGTGATCTCAACGGGGGGGGCACTGAAGCTTTCTTT.

CDR3 bases: TGCAGCGTCCGGGGTCCGAACACTGAAGCTTTCTTT. This sequence encodes CSVRGPNTEAFF. The rearrangement uses TRBV29-1 and TRBJ1-1; no definite D call. CDR1 and CDR2 from the germline V gene are SQVTM and ANQGSEA. V was cut by 6 bases and J by 1 base, with 9 bases left in between. The CDR3 covers 12 residues.

V gene TRBV6-4 combines with J gene TRBJ2-2; 7 bases fit TRBD2. The junction had 3 bases not matched to a gene; V was cut back by 4 bases and J by 1 base. This CDR3 has 15 residues. Germline V gene sequence: CDR1 MRHNA, CDR2 SNTAGT. CDR3 DNA sequence: TGTGCCAGCAGTGCCGCGGGGGAGAACACCGGGGAGCTGTTTTTT. Protein product: CASSAAGENTGELFF.

The chain couples TRBV9 to TRBJ2-5; perhaps TRBD2 as D (6 bases). V was clipped by 0 bases and J by 5 bases, with 11 bases between them. This CDR3 spans 14 amino acids. In germline, CDR1 is SGDLS, CDR2 YYNGEE. The CDR3 sequence: CASSVGGGVETQYF. The CDR3 DNA follows: TGTGCCAGCAGCGTAGGAGGAGGGGTTGAGACCCAGTACTTC.

This chain connects TRBV6-5 to TRBJ2-7; TRBD1 is a possible D gene (7 bases). This CDR3 spans 13 amino acids. V was clipped by 9 bases and J by 2 bases, with 14 bases between them. Looked up from germline, CDR1 is MNHEY and CDR2 is SVGAGI. CDR3 coding DNA: TGTGCCAGTGGGGGGACAGAACCCTACGAGCAGTACTTC. Its protein product is CASGGTEPYEQYF.

This chain joins TRBV10-3 and TRBJ1-4; D perhaps matches TRBD1 (5 bases). Trimming cost V 8 bases and J 3 bases, with 16 bases left between them. The CDR3 runs to 15 residues. Germline V gives CDR1 ENHRY, CDR2 SYGVKD. The CDR3: CAISHGSGANEKLFF. The CDR3 DNA reads as TGTGCCATCTCTCACGGTTCGGGGGCTAATGAAAAACTGTTTTTT.

The J gene is TRBJ2-7, the V gene TRBV6-5; D is uncertain. V was cut by 2 bases and J by 7 bases, with 6 bases left in between. This CDR3 has 11 residues. CDR1 is MNHEY, CDR2 SVGAGI, per germline. The CDR3 loop is CASSYAQEQYF. The CDR3 DNA sequence: TGTGCCAGCAGTTACGCCCAAGAGCAGTACTTC.

The rearrangement joins TRBV18 to TRBJ2-7; 7 bases are a match to TRBD1. This CDR3 is built from 18 residues. Germline CDR1 is KGHSH and CDR2 is LQKENI. The V segment lost 3 bases and the J segment 1 base; nucleotides outside the gene matches: 15. This CDR3 reads CASSPQGSSQGSSYEQYF. Written as DNA, the CDR3 is TGTGCCAGCTCACCCCAAGGTTCGTCACAGGGGAGTTCCTACGAGCAGTACTTC.

Only one count was recorded for this clone. The chain employs TRBV29-1 and TRBJ1-4; maybe TRBD1 (5 bases). Trimming took off 4 bases at V and 0 bases at J, with 9 bases between the two ends. Germline V CDR1 and CDR2: SQVTM, ANQGSEA. CDR3 length: 14 amino acids. CDR3 in amino acids: CSVVQGTTNEKLFF. DNA for the CDR3: TGCAGCGTTGTTCAGGGTACAACTAATGAAAAACTGTTTTTT.

This clone turned up a few times. CDR3 in amino acids: CASSFRSFGTGELFF. CDR3 nucleotide sequence: TGTGCCAGCAGCTTCCGGTCGTTTGGCACCGGGGAGCTGTTTTTT. The rearrangement uses TRBV11-2 and TRBJ2-2; D unresolved. V was pared by 3 bases and J by 4 bases, with 12 bases between. The CDR3 has 15 residues. The germline V gene has CDR1 SGHAT and CDR2 FQNNGV.

V is TRBV2 and J is TRBJ1-1, with D tentatively TRBD1 (6 bases). Trimming removed 8 bases from V and 9 bases from J, with 22 bases in between. The CDR3 has 14 residues. Looked up from germline, CDR1 is SNHLY and CDR2 is FYNNEI. The CDR3 DNA follows: TGTGCCAGCGTTCCGCCCGTCTCCGGGACAAAAGCTTTCTTT. Its translation is CASVPPVSGTKAFF.

V is TRBV5-5 and J is TRBJ1-2, with TRBD1 identical over 7 bases. V dropped 3 bases and J dropped 6; count of bases not matched to a gene: 5. The CDR3 consists of 13 residues. CDR1 SGHKS and CDR2 YYEKEE come from the germline V gene (reference sequence). The CDR3, as DNA: TGTGCCAGCAGCTCTCAGGGGGACAATGGCTACACCTTC. This translates into CASSSQGDNGYTF.

V is TRBV4-1 and J is TRBJ1-2; 9 positions agree with TRBD1. Germline trimming cut 0 bases from V and 3 bases from J; bases unmatched to any gene: 5. This CDR3 region has 16 residues. The germline CDR1 and CDR2 sequences are MGHRA and YSYEKL. For the CDR3, the DNA is TGCGCCAGCAGCCAAGAGTACAGGGGGCCTGACTATGGCTACACCTTC. This codes for CASSQEYRGPDYGYTF.

The chain is built from TRBV4-1 and TRBJ2-7; weak D call: TRBD1 (6 bases). The CDR3 sequence is 16 residues long. CDR1 is MGHRA and CDR2 is YSYEKL in the germline V gene. V shed 5 bases and J shed 2 bases, with 19 bases lying between them. DNA of the CDR3: TGCGCCAGCAGCTCCTCCACCGGGACAATTACCTACGAGCAGTACTTC. This codes for CASSSSTGTITYEQYF.